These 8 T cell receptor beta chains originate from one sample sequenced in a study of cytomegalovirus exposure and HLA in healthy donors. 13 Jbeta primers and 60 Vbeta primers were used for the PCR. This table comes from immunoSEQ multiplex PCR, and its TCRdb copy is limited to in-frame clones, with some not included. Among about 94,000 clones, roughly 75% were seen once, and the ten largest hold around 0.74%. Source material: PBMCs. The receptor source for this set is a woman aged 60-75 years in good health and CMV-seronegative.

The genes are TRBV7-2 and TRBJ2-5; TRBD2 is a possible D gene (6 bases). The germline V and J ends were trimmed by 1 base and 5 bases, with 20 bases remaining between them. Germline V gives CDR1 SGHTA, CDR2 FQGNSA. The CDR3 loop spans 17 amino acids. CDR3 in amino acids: CASSLGSGGAGMETQYF. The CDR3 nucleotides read TGTGCCAGCAGCTTAGGGTCCGGGGGAGCCGGTATGGAGACCCAGTACTTC.

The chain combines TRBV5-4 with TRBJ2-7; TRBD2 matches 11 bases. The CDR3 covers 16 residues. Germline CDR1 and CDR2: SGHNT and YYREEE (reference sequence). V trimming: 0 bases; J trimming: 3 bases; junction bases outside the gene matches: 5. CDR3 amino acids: CASSLGTGLAGYEQYF. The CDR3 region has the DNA TGTGCCAGCAGCTTGGGTACTGGACTAGCGGGCTACGAGCAGTACTTC.

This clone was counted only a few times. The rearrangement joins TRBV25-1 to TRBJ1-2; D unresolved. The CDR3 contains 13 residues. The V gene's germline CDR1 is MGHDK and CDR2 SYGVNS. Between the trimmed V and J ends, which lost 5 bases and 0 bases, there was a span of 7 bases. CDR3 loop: CASSSGPNYGYTF. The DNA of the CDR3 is TGTGCCAGCAGTTCAGGTCCTAACTATGGCTACACCTTC.

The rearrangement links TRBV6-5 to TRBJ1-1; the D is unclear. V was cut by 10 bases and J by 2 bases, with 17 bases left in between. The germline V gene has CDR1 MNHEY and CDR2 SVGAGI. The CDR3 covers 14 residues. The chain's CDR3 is CATLLVGLNTEAFF. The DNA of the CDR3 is TGTGCCACCTTACTGGTTGGACTTAACACTGAAGCTTTCTTT.

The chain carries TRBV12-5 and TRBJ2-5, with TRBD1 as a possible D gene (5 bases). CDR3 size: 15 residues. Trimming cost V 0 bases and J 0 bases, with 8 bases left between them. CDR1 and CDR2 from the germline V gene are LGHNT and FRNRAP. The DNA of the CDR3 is TGTGCTAGTGGTTTGGTACAGACAGACCAAGAGACCCAGTACTTC. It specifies CASGLVQTDQETQYF.

CDR3 loop: CATRLRQGLNSPLHF. CDR3 coding DNA: TGTGCCACCCGCCTTAGGCAGGGTTTGAATTCACCCCTCCACTTT. V and J are TRBV15 and TRBJ1-6; maybe TRBD1 (5 bases). Germline-derived CDR1 and CDR2 are LNHNV and YYDKDF (reference sequence). The CDR3 totals 15 residues. Trimming left V 8 bases short and J 7 bases short, with 18 bases between.

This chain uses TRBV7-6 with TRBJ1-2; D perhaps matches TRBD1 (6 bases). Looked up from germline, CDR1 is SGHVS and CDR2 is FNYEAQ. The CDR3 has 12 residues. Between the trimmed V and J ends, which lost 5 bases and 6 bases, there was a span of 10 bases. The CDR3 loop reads CASSGRTDGYTF. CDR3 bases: TGTGCCAGCAGCGGTAGGACAGATGGCTACACCTTC.

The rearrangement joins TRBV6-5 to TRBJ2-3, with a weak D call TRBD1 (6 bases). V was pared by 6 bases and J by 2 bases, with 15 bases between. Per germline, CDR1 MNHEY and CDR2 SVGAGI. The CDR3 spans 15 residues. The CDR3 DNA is TGTGCCAGCAGCCCCACTAGGGGGTACACAGATACGCAGTATTTT. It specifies CASSPTRGYTDTQYF.